The clone carrying this T cell receptor (beta chain) was seen repeatedly, ten times or more. The target antigen is unknown. The data were obtained in a study of shared clonotypes between healthy human individuals. Study-wide results and limits: An effect of sequencing depth on clonotype sharing among donors was expected. In this cohort, only blood was sampled, and tissue repertoires likely differ.

Produced via immunoSEQ multiplex PCR; TCRdb's table is partial and in-frame only. This table holds about 490,000 clones, approximately 84% found once. Germline CDR1 and CDR2: MNHEY and SMNVEV (reference sequence). The CDR3 spans 14 residues. V was pared by 6 bases and J by 5 bases, with 9 bases of the junction left unmatched. The sequence was obtained from a woman aged 40 to 50 in good health. Some clones in this sample may be carry-over from other donors' samples. The chain joins TRBV27 to TRBJ2-5, with 7 bases lining up with TRBD2. The sample was PBMCs. The CDR3 loop is CASRELGRAETQYF. The CDR3 nucleotides are TGTGCCAGCAGGGAACTAGGGAGGGCTGAGACCCAGTACTTC.